The 21 T cell receptor beta chains given below trace back to one sample, sequenced in a study of T cell responses to AZD1222 COVID-19 vaccine. Sequencing was performed with immunoSEQ multiplex PCR; in TCRdb, only in-frame clones are kept and a portion is missing. The data contain approximately 140,000 clones, approximately 92% of them singletons. The sample in question was peripheral blood, obtained 28 days after the second AZD1222 dose. The receptors were gathered from an adult who received the AZD1222 COVID-19 vaccine.

The chain recombines TRBV5-1 with TRBJ1-2, with a tentative D call TRBD1 (6 bases). CDR1 and CDR2 (germline): SGHRS, YFSETQ. The CDR3 runs 14 residues. Trimming left V 1 base short and J 7 bases short, with 14 bases between. The CDR3, as DNA: TGCGCCAGCAGCTTGTCGGGGTCAGGGGTTGGCTACACCTTC. This codes for CASSLSGSGVGYTF.

J is TRBJ2-3 and V is TRBV5-1, with D uncertain. This CDR3 is 12 amino acids long. The germline gives CDR1 SGHRS, CDR2 YFSETQ. Trimming removed 0 bases at V and 3 bases at J, with 2 bases between. CDR3 in amino acids: CASSLVTDTQYF. CDR3 nucleotides: TGCGCCAGCAGCTTGGTAACAGATACGCAGTATTTT.

This clone was observed a handful of times. The chain couples TRBV2 to TRBJ1-1, with D unresolved. Germline assignment: CDR1 SNHLY and CDR2 FYNNEI. There are 15 residues in the CDR3. Between the trimmed V and J ends, which lost 0 bases and 1 base, there was a span of 9 bases. The CDR3 sequence is CASSEARNSNTEAFF. CDR3 DNA: TGTGCCAGCAGTGAAGCTCGGAACTCGAACACTGAAGCTTTCTTT.

The V and J genes are TRBV19 and TRBJ2-4; D gene uncertain. V was pared by 10 bases and J by 1 base, with 20 bases between. Germline V lookup: CDR1 LNHDA, CDR2 SQIVND (reference sequence). The CDR3 runs 16 residues. The CDR3 coding sequence is TGTGCCATTACAAAAAAACACGACTCGGCCAAAAACATTCAGTACTTC. Encoded protein: CAITKKHDSAKNIQYF.

J is TRBJ1-1 and V is TRBV6-5, with D perhaps matching TRBD1 (5 bases). Germline assignment: CDR1 MNHEY and CDR2 SVGAGI. V lost 0 bases to trimming and J lost 0 bases, with 8 bases between them. The CDR3 length is 15 residues. The CDR3, as DNA: TGTGCCAGCAGTTACTCGTACAGGATGAACACTGAAGCTTTCTTT. As protein: CASSYSYRMNTEAFF.

The V call is TRBV19, the J call TRBJ1-5; 7 bases agree with TRBD1. CDR3 length: 12 residues. CDR1 is LNHDA, CDR2 SQIVND, per germline (reference sequence). Trimming took 5 bases from V and 6 from J; bases not matched to a gene: 1. This CDR3 is CASSSGGQPQHF. DNA for the CDR3: TGTGCCAGTAGTTCAGGGGGTCAGCCCCAGCATTTT.

The gene calls are TRBV27 and TRBJ2-5; D may be TRBD2 (6 bases). This CDR3 is 13 amino acids long. The germline V gene has CDR1 MNHEY and CDR2 SMNVEV (reference sequence). Trimming cost V 3 bases and J 5 bases, with 10 bases left between them. In DNA form, the CDR3 reads TGTGCCAGCAGTTTCGGCGGGGATGAGACCCAGTACTTC. Translation gives CASSFGGDETQYF.

The J gene is TRBJ2-1, the V gene TRBV7-2, with D tentatively TRBD2 (5 bases). CDR3 length: 13 amino acids. The V and J ends lost 1 base and 14 bases respectively, with 15 bases between them. Per the germline V gene, CDR1 is SGHTA and CDR2 is FQGNSA. CDR3 sequence reads: CASSLVRAERKFF. Written as DNA, the CDR3 is TGTGCCAGCAGCTTAGTGCGGGCCGAGAGGAAGTTCTTC.

This chain connects TRBV6-5 to TRBJ1-2; 9 positions match TRBD1. The CDR3 length is 13 residues. The V gene's germline CDR1 is MNHEY and CDR2 SVGAGI. Losses at the gene ends were 5 bases for V and 7 bases for J; bases not matched to a gene: 5. The CDR3 DNA is TGTGCCAGCAGTCCCACAGGGGGCTCTGGCTACACCTTC. Translated: CASSPTGGSGYTF.

This chain joins TRBV3-1 (or the pseudogene TRBV3-2) and TRBJ1-1; D gene uncertain. The CDR3 is 13 amino acids. V was cut by 4 bases and J by 5 bases, with 11 bases left in between. Germline V gene sequence: CDR1 LGHDT, CDR2 YNNKEL (reference sequence). The CDR3 reads CASSRTRQTEAFF. CDR3 sequence (DNA): TGTGCCAGCAGCCGGACCAGGCAAACTGAAGCTTTCTTT.

V is TRBV5-1 and J is TRBJ2-2, with TRBD1 matching 7 bases. The ends lost 4 bases at V and 4 bases at J; junction bases unmatched: 10. The germline gives CDR1 SGHRS, CDR2 YFSETQ. The CDR3 runs to 16 residues. The CDR3 DNA is TGCGCCAGCAGCGGAGGACAGGTTGGGGGCACCGGGGAGCTGTTTTTT. Translation gives CASSGGQVGGTGELFF. Drawing the rest from reference TRBV5-1 and TRBJ2-2, the complete variable domain is KAGVTQTPRYLIKTRGQQVTLSCSPISGHRSVSWYQQTPGQGLQFLFEYFSETQRNKGNFPGRFSGRQFSNSRSEMNVSTLELGDSALYLCASSGGQVGGTGELFFGEGSRLTVL.

This clone was seen only once. This chain joins TRBV21-1 and TRBJ1-2; the D call TRBD1 from the table was never checked on the DNA. TRBV21-1 is marked as a pseudogene. The CDR3 has 16 amino acids. This CDR3 reads CASSPPGRAVNYGYTF. The CDR3 region has the DNA TGTGCCAGCAGCCCCCCCGGCAGGGCTGTTAACTATGGCTACACCTTC.

The rearrangement joins TRBV4-1 to TRBJ1-2; D not certain. Germline assignment: CDR1 MGHRA and CDR2 YSYEKL. V was shortened by 0 bases and J by 7 bases, with 15 bases between the two germline ends. CDR3 length: 15 amino acids. CDR3 in DNA: TGCGCCAGCAGCCAAGACAATCGGGGTGAGGGTGGCTACACCTTC. This sequence encodes CASSQDNRGEGGYTF.

In its sample, this clone was seen a few times. This chain links TRBV25-1 with TRBJ2-2; 12 bases are shared with TRBD2. CDR3 size: 16 residues. Germline CDR1 MGHDK, CDR2 SYGVNS. Germline trimming cut 5 bases from V and 5 bases from J; bases unmatched to any gene: 6. The CDR3: CASSLIGTSGTGELFF. CDR3 sequence (DNA): TGTGCCAGCAGTCTCATCGGGACTAGCGGGACCGGGGAGCTGTTTTTT.

This clone came up once. V and J are TRBV19 and TRBJ2-1; D call uncertain. The CDR3 runs 15 residues. V lost 6 bases to trimming and J lost 0 bases, with 12 bases between them. The germline V gene has CDR1 LNHDA and CDR2 SQIVND (reference sequence). For the CDR3, the DNA is TGTGCCAGTAGCCTAACAGAGTCCTCCTACAATGAGCAGTTCTTC. This translates into CASSLTESSYNEQFF.

This chain links TRBV3-1 (or the pseudogene TRBV3-2) with TRBJ1-6, with unresolved D. The V gene's germline CDR1 is LGHDT and CDR2 YNNKEL (reference sequence). CDR3 length: 16 residues. V lost 4 bases to trimming and J lost 5 bases, with 15 bases between them. The CDR3 protein is CASSLLDIEDNSPLHF. As DNA, the CDR3 is TGTGCCAGCAGCCTGTTGGATATAGAGGATAATTCACCCCTCCACTTT.

The chain carries TRBV10-3 and TRBJ2-7; 7 positions match TRBD1. V lost 5 bases, J lost 0 bases, and 7 bases stayed unmatched. CDR3 length: 15 amino acids. The germline V gene encodes CDR1 ENHRY and CDR2 SYGVKD. The CDR3, as DNA: TGTGCCATCAGTCTCCGGGACAGCACCTCCTACGAGCAGTACTTC. Translation: CAISLRDSTSYEQYF.

This sequence joins TRBV10-2 and TRBJ2-7; D might be TRBD2 (7 bases). The CDR3 sequence is 14 residues long. V was pared by 6 bases and J by 4 bases, with 16 bases between. CDR1 is WSHSY and CDR2 is SAAADI in the germline V gene. As DNA, the CDR3 is TGCGCCAGCAGGGGGGCGACGGGAGGTTACGAGCAGTACTTC. The encoded protein is CASRGATGGYEQYF.

This chain connects TRBV2 to TRBJ2-5; 7 bases are shared with TRBD2. From germline, CDR1 is SNHLY and CDR2 FYNNEI. The CDR3 loop spans 16 amino acids. The junction had 11 bases not matched to a gene; V was cut back by 2 bases and J by 5 bases. The CDR3 loop reads CASSETPAGTRETQYF. In DNA form, the CDR3 reads TGTGCCAGCAGTGAAACCCCAGCGGGAACGCGGGAGACCCAGTACTTC.

The genes are TRBV19 and TRBJ2-5, with TRBD2 matching over 8 bases. V shed 5 bases, J shed 2 bases, and the junction held 7 bases outside the gene matches. Looked up from germline, CDR1 is LNHDA and CDR2 is SQIVND (reference sequence). The CDR3 contains 15 residues. The CDR3 nucleotides are TGTGCCAGTAGTGTGGGGGCGGGGGGACAAGAGACCCAGTACTTC. It is translated as CASSVGAGGQETQYF.

The chain carries TRBV2 and TRBJ1-6; D may be TRBD1 (5 bases). This CDR3 comprises 14 residues. V lost 6 bases to trimming and J lost 7 bases, with 13 bases between them. Germline values: CDR1 SNHLY, CDR2 FYNNEI. CDR3 region: CASSVDSRNSPLHF. In DNA, the CDR3 is TGTGCCAGCAGCGTTGACAGTAGAAATTCACCCCTCCACTTT.